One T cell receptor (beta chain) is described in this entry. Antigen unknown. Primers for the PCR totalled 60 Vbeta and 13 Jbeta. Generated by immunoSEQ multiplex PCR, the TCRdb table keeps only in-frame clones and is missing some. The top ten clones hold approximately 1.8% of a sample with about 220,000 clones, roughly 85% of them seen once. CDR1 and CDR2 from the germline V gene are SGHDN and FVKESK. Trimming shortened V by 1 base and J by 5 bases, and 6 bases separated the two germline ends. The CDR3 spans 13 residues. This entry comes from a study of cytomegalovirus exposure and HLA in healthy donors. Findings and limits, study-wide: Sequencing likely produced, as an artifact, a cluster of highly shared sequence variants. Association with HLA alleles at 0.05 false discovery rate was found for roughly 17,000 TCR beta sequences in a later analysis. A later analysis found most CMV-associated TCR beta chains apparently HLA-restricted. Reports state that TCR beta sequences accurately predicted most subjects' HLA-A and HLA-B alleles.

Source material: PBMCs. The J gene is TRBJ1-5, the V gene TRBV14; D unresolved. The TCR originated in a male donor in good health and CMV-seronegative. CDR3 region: CASSQAFDQPQHF. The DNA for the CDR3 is TGTGCCAGCAGCCAAGCGTTCGATCAGCCCCAGCATTTT.